This T cell receptor (beta chain) emerged from a study of OX40 agonist ivuxolimab in advanced cancers. A word on this clone: The antigen remains undetermined.

Study results and caveats: CD8+ T cells were the subset that, on average, had more expanded clones than CD4+.

Repertoires were generated with immunoSEQ multiplex PCR, while TCRdb's copy carries only in-frame clones and drops some. The sample yields about 12,000 clones, approximately 80% seen once. The CDR3 totals 16 residues. Germline loops: CDR1 LGHNA, CDR2 YSLEER. Trimming pared 0 bases from V and 8 bases from J, leaving 16 bases between. The sequence was collected from an adult with an advanced solid tumor such as melanoma, head and neck, liver or kidney cancer. This material consisted of CD4+ or CD8+ T cells sorted from blood, taken in a trial of the OX40 agonist ivuxolimab. This chain connects TRBV4-3 to TRBJ1-4; a possible D gene is TRBD1 (5 bases). CDR3 in DNA: TGCGCCAGCAGCCAAGACGGGGGACCCGATTGGGAAAAACTGTTTTTT. It codes for CASSQDGGPDWEKLFF.